A selection of T cell receptor beta chains follows, all from one sample in a study of blood T cell repertoires in COVID-19. Using immunoSEQ multiplex PCR, the repertoire was profiled, and TCRdb retains in-frame clones only, with some absent. This sample has fewer than 250,000 clones, with about 89% found just once. Specimen: peripheral blood. These TCRs come from a woman in her sixties who had recovered from COVID-19. Each CDR3 is given with its conserved first and last residue. D genes are given only for firm matches. A row's size may be missing; if present it is once, few, many or a size class.

>NA|TRBJ1-6|few|TRBV2|14
CASSVEGESSPLHF
TGTGCCAGCAGTGTGGAGGGCGAAAGTTCACCCCTCCACTTT
>TRBD1|TRBJ2-1|NA|TRBV18|16
CASSPTRDRGGNEQFF
TGTGCCAGCTCACCGACCCGGGACAGGGGAGGCAATGAGCAGTTCTTC
>NA|TRBJ1-6|NA|TRBV7-8|19
CASSPHNWTESSYNSPLHF
TGTGCCAGCAGCCCTCACAACTGGACAGAGAGCTCCTATAATTCACCCCTCCACTTT
>TRBD2|TRBJ2-7|NA|TRBV18|15
CASSPSGLAGEEQYF
TGTGCCAGCTCACCCTCCGGACTAGCGGGGGAAGAGCAGTACTTC
>NA|TRBJ1-2|NA|TRBV5-4|14
CASSLTGNNYGYTF
TGTGCCAGCAGCTTGACAGGGAATAACTATGGCTACACCTTC
>TRBD1|TRBJ1-1|once|TRBV7-9|15
CASSFPRTGYSEAFF
TGTGCCAGCAGCTTTCCCCGGACAGGGTATTCTGAAGCTTTCTTT
>TRBD1|TRBJ1-2|NA|TRBV6-5|14
CASSFTGDNYGYTF
TGTGCCAGCAGTTTTACAGGGGATAACTATGGCTACACCTTC
>NA|TRBJ1-2|NA|TRBV5-1|15
CASSPTQGGGYGYTF
TGCGCCAGCAGCCCTACTCAGGGCGGCGGCTATGGCTACACCTTC
>TRBD1|TRBJ2-7|NA|TRBV6-5|15
CASSYGSGGPYEQYF
TGTGCCAGCAGTTACGGCTCAGGGGGACCCTACGAGCAGTACTTC
>NA|TRBJ1-6|NA|TRBV10-3|15
CATSLIMDKNSPLHF
TGTGCCACCAGTCTTATAATGGACAAAAATTCACCCCTCCACTTT
>NA|TRBJ1-5|few|TRBV7-9|14
CASSLDRDNQPQHF
TGTGCCAGCAGCTTAGACAGGGACAATCAGCCCCAGCATTTT
>TRBD2|TRBJ2-7|NA|TRBV11-2|16
CASSLVAGDTLYEQYF
TGTGCCAGCAGCTTAGTGGCGGGGGATACCTTATACGAGCAGTACTTC
>NA|TRBJ1-1|NA|TRBV10-3|17
CAISERGFPNLNTEAFF
TGTGCCATCAGTGAGAGGGGGTTCCCTAACTTGAACACTGAAGCTTTCTTT
>NA|TRBJ2-7|once|TRBV28|15
CASSFLSGSAYEQYF
TGTGCCAGCAGTTTCTTATCTGGTTCGGCCTACGAGCAGTACTTC